These 20 T cell receptor beta chains were sequenced from one sample in a study of blood T cell repertoires in COVID-19. Measured with immunoSEQ multiplex PCR; TCRdb has only the in-frame clones, and not every one. The sample shows over 150,000 clones, nearly 80% of them seen only once. Sequenced material: peripheral blood. The receptors stem from an elderly man with acute or convalescent COVID-19.

The chain combines TRBV25-1 with TRBJ1-6, with a possible D match to TRBD1 (6 bases). V shed 10 bases and J shed 5 bases, with 12 bases lying between them. Germline CDR1 reads MGHDK; CDR2 reads SYGVNS. The CDR3 runs 13 residues. The CDR3 sequence: CATGTLDNSPLHF. CDR3 sequence (DNA): TGTGCCACAGGGACATTAGATAATTCACCCCTCCACTTT.

This clone was seen just once. This chain links TRBV7-2 with TRBJ2-3; 10 nucleotides align to TRBD2. Unmatched junction bases numbered 4, after V lost 4 bases and J lost 0 bases. Looked up from germline, CDR1 is SGHTA and CDR2 is FQGNSA. This CDR3 region has 16 residues. The CDR3, as DNA: TGTGCCAGCAGCTCCCAAGCGGGAGGGAGCACAGATACGCAGTATTTT. It encodes CASSSQAGGSTDTQYF.

This clone has a single count. The genes are TRBV2 and TRBJ2-7; tentative D call: TRBD1 (5 bases). The CDR3 runs 13 residues. From germline, CDR1 is SNHLY and CDR2 FYNNEI. Trimming removed 6 bases at V and 6 bases at J, with 15 bases between. The CDR3 protein is CASSPLGRGEQYV. In DNA, the CDR3 is TGTGCCAGCAGCCCGCTGGGTAGGGGCGAGCAGTACGTC.

This chain uses TRBV30 with TRBJ1-1, with D maybe TRBD1 (5 bases). The CDR3 extends over 13 amino acids. V gave up 0 bases and J gave up 4 bases, with 9 bases separating them. Germline-derived CDR1 and CDR2 are GTSNPN and SVGIG (reference sequence). The CDR3 is CAWSVSGGTEAFF. In DNA form, the CDR3 reads TGTGCCTGGAGTGTATCCGGGGGCACTGAAGCTTTCTTT.

The sample holds one count of this clone. Distinct nucleotide sequences in the sample also encode this CDR3. The V call is TRBV27, the J call TRBJ1-5; TRBD1 is a possible D gene (6 bases). CDR1 is MNHEY and CDR2 is SMNVEV in the germline V gene (reference sequence). V lost 5 bases to trimming and J lost 1 base, with 9 bases between them. The CDR3 loop spans 14 amino acids. Here the CDR3 reads CASSLTGSNQPQHF. The DNA for the CDR3 is TGTGCCAGCAGTCTAACAGGGAGCAATCAGCCCCAGCATTTT.

The chain has TRBV4-2 and TRBJ2-7, with 8 bases identical to TRBD1. The CDR3 runs to 13 residues. Germline CDR1 is LGHNA and CDR2 is YNFKEQ. V was clipped by 4 bases and J by 6 bases; unmatched bases: 5. CDR3 coding DNA: TGTGCCAGCAGCCTTGACAGGGGAAGCGAGCAGTACTTC. Translated: CASSLDRGSEQYF.

This chain connects TRBV29-1 to TRBJ1-1, with 9 bases identical to TRBD1. Trimming cost V 7 bases and J 5 bases; bases outside gene matches: 11. Germline CDR1 SQVTM, CDR2 ANQGSEA. This CDR3 region has 14 residues. CDR3 region: CSARATGGRTEAFF. CDR3 nucleotide sequence: TGCAGCGCCCGCGCCACAGGGGGCAGGACTGAAGCTTTCTTT.

To note about this clone: The junction departs from germline at one end; a sequencing error may be responsible. Within the sample, other DNA sequences also encode this same CDR3. V gene TRBV3-1 (or the pseudogene TRBV3-2) combines with J gene TRBJ2-2, with 7 bases matching TRBD2. This CDR3 region has 16 residues. Germline V CDR1 and CDR2: LGHDT, YNNKEL (reference sequence). The CDR3 DNA is TGTGCCAGCAGCCAAGTTCGGGGAGGGAACACCGGGGAGTTGTTTTTT. Its translation is CASSQVRGGNTGELFF.

The CDR3 nucleotides read TGTGCCAGCAGCTTAGGGGTCAGGATTAATGAAAAACTGTTTTTT. It is translated as CASSLGVRINEKLFF. This chain links TRBV7-8 with TRBJ1-4; D not resolved. V lost 1 base, J lost 4 bases, and 10 bases lay in between. Germline V lookup: CDR1 SGHVS, CDR2 FQNEAQ. This CDR3 comprises 15 residues.

The chain carries TRBV6-5 and TRBJ2-5; TRBD2 is a possible D gene (5 bases). In germline, CDR1 is MNHEY, CDR2 SVGAGI. This CDR3 spans 13 amino acids. V lost 6 bases to trimming and J lost 5 bases, with 13 bases between them. CDR3 coding DNA: TGTGCCAGCAGGAAGACGGGGATTGAGACCCAGTACTTC. This encodes CASRKTGIETQYF.

The CDR3 loop reads CASSLGNRADTQYF. Here the CDR3 DNA reads TGTGCCAGCAGCTTAGGAAACAGGGCTGATACGCAGTATTTT. V usage is TRBV11-2 and J usage is TRBJ2-3, with D possibly matching TRBD1 (6 bases). The CDR3 extends over 14 amino acids. The V gene lost 1 base and the J gene lost 6 bases, with 11 bases spanning the gap. Germline lookup yields CDR1 SGHAT and CDR2 FQNNGV.

The rearrangement joins TRBV6-5 to TRBJ2-7, with D possibly TRBD2 on 5 matching bases. Trimming cost V 6 bases and J 1 base, with 13 bases left between them. The CDR3 totals 14 residues. Germline loops: CDR1 MNHEY, CDR2 SVGAGI. CDR3 nucleotide sequence: TGTGCCAGCAGATACACTAGGCAATCCTACGAGCAGTACTTC. Residues: CASRYTRQSYEQYF.

The V call is TRBV6-5, the J call TRBJ1-1, with D unresolved. Trimming cost V 2 bases and J 4 bases, with 11 bases left between them. Germline CDR1 and CDR2: MNHEY and SVGAGI. This CDR3 has 14 residues. In nucleotides, the CDR3 is TGTGCCAGCAGTTACCGTGGGGAGGTCACTGAAGCTTTCTTT. It yields the protein CASSYRGEVTEAFF.

The chain uses TRBV6-5 and TRBJ1-3; TRBD1 is a possible D gene (6 bases). V was clipped by 11 bases and J by 0 bases, with 14 bases between them. This CDR3 has 14 amino acids. The germline CDR1 and CDR2 sequences are MNHEY and SVGAGI. CDR3 sequence (DNA): TGTGCCGGAAACAGGGTTAACTCTGGAAACACCATATATTTT. Protein sequence: CAGNRVNSGNTIYF.

This chain joins TRBV2 and TRBJ1-2; 7 nucleotides agree with TRBD1. Germline loops: CDR1 SNHLY, CDR2 FYNNEI. The V gene end was trimmed by 2 bases and the J gene end by 8 bases; junction bases not matched to a gene: 8. The CDR3 spans 14 residues. The CDR3 nucleotides read TGTGCCAGCAGTGAATCCGGACAGGACGGAGGCTACACCTTC. This codes for CASSESGQDGGYTF. Looking up the rest from reference TRBV2 and TRBJ1-2 gives the full variable domain: EPEVTQTPSHQVTQMGQEVILRCVPISNHLYFYWYRQILGQKVEFLVSFYNNEISEKSEIFDDQFSVERPDGSNFTLKIRSTKLEDSAMYFCASSESGQDGGYTFGSGTRLTVV.

V is TRBV6-5 and J is TRBJ2-6; possible D gene TRBD1, 6 bases. The CDR3 spans 15 residues. Trimming took 5 bases from V and 2 from J, leaving 10 bases between them. The germline V gene encodes CDR1 MNHEY and CDR2 SVGAGI. CDR3 nucleotide sequence: TGTGCCAGCAGTCAGGGGAATACTGGGGCCAACGTCCTGACTTTC. Its translation: CASSQGNTGANVLTF.

J is TRBJ1-2 and V is TRBV12-3 or TRBV12-4, with D perhaps matching TRBD1 (5 bases). V gave up 3 bases and J gave up 9 bases, with 14 bases separating them. The CDR3 is 13 amino acids. The CDR3 loop reads CASSLRGLERYTF. CDR3 bases: TGTGCCAGCAGTTTGAGGGGACTCGAACGCTACACCTTC.

This rearrangement joins TRBV7-2 to TRBJ2-3; 8 positions agree with TRBD2. V gave up 1 base and J gave up 4 bases; unmatched junction bases: 4. In germline, CDR1 is SGHTA, CDR2 FQGNSA. This CDR3 comprises 15 residues. CDR3 nucleotide sequence: TGTGCCAGCAGCTTAGAGGGGACTAGGCCAGATACGCAGTATTTT. This sequence encodes CASSLEGTRPDTQYF.

V usage is TRBV3-1 (or the pseudogene TRBV3-2) and J usage is TRBJ2-5; no definite D call. Germline loops: CDR1 LGHDT, CDR2 YNNKEL (reference sequence). This CDR3 is built from 13 residues. V was cut by 1 base and J by 1 base, with 4 bases left in between. Written as DNA, the CDR3 is TGTGCCAGCAGCCAAGGAGTCCAAGAGACCCAGTACTTC. Translating it yields CASSQGVQETQYF.

J is TRBJ1-1 and V is TRBV7-9, with TRBD1 matching over 7 bases. Looked up from germline, CDR1 is SEHNR and CDR2 is FQNEAQ (reference sequence). The V segment lost 6 bases and the J segment 1 base; nucleotides outside the gene matches: 2. The CDR3 spans 13 residues. In DNA, the CDR3 is TGTGCCAGCAGTCGGACAGGGAACACTGAAGCTTTCTTT. It is translated as CASSRTGNTEAFF.